The 28 T cell receptor beta chains below were found in one sample sequenced in a study of shared clonotypes between healthy human individuals. The method was immunoSEQ multiplex PCR; TCRdb's version includes in-frame clones alone and lacks a portion of them. The sample lists some 2,000,000 clones; approximately 96% were seen once. The specimen sequenced was naive CD4+ T cells sorted from blood. Noted subset: CD45RA+ positively selected. The receptors derive from a man between 18 and 29 years old in good health.

With respect to this clone: A junction boundary mismatches the germline segment, possibly from a read error. The chain carries TRBV4-1 and TRBJ2-1; possible D gene TRBD2, 6 bases. The germline V gene encodes CDR1 MGHRA and CDR2 YSYEKL. There are 16 residues in the CDR3. The CDR3 sequence is CASSKEGTWRGNEQFF. DNA for the CDR3: TGCGCCAGCAGCAAAGAAGGGACCTGGCGGGGCAATGAGCAGTTCTTC.

The chain combines TRBV2 with TRBJ1-5; the D gene is possibly TRBD1 (6 bases). Trimming removed 7 bases at V and 2 bases at J, with 15 bases between. The germline V gene encodes CDR1 SNHLY and CDR2 FYNNEI. This CDR3 comprises 15 residues. The CDR3 is CASTTVQGGNQPQHF. The CDR3 DNA reads TGTGCCAGCACCACGGTACAGGGAGGCAATCAGCCCCAGCATTTT.

The V gene is TRBV7-9, the J gene TRBJ1-5; no clear D gene. The CDR3 consists of 14 residues. The germline gives CDR1 SEHNR, CDR2 FQNEAQ (reference sequence). With 6 bases removed from V and 3 bases from J, the gap between germline ends came to 12 bases. The CDR3 here is CASSHDGTNQPQHF. CDR3 DNA sequence: TGTGCCAGCAGTCATGACGGTACCAATCAGCCCCAGCATTTT. Full variable domain (outside the CDR3, taken from reference TRBV7-9 and TRBJ1-5): DTGVSQNPRHKITKRGQNVTFRCDPISEHNRLYWYRQTLGQGPEFLTYFQNEAQLEKSRLLSDRFSAERPKGSFSTLEIQRTEQGDSAMYLCASSHDGTNQPQHFGDGTRLSIL.

The chain employs TRBV10-3 and TRBJ2-7, with TRBD2 matching 7 bases. Germline CDR1 and CDR2: ENHRY and SYGVKD. There are 13 residues in the CDR3. The J segment lost 2 bases and the V segment lost 7 bases, leaving 5 bases of the junction unmatched. The CDR3 nucleotides are TGTGCCATCAATCCCGGACTAGCCTACGAGCAGTACTTC. Protein sequence: CAINPGLAYEQYF.

Worth noting for this clone: Within the sample, other DNA sequences also encode this same CDR3. This sequence joins TRBV5-4 and TRBJ2-5; tentative D call: TRBD2 (5 bases). V dropped 3 bases and J dropped 2 bases, with 8 bases sitting between them. This CDR3 region has 13 residues. Germline CDR1 reads SGHNT; CDR2 reads YYREEE (reference sequence). The CDR3: CASSSGSQETQYF. In nucleotides, the CDR3 is TGTGCCAGCAGCTCGGGAAGTCAAGAGACCCAGTACTTC.

The V and J genes are TRBV4-1 and TRBJ1-6, with a possible D match to TRBD1 (6 bases). Germline loops: CDR1 MGHRA, CDR2 YSYEKL. The ends were cut back, 0 bases at V and 8 bases at J, with 11 bases in the middle. This CDR3 has 15 residues. The DNA of the CDR3 is TGCGCCAGCAGCCAAGAGTCGGCAGGGGATTCACCCCTCCACTTT. This gives the protein CASSQESAGDSPLHF.

The gene calls are TRBV7-9 and TRBJ1-1, with D possibly TRBD1 on 6 matching bases. The germline V and J ends were trimmed by 4 bases and 0 bases, with 12 bases remaining between them. The CDR3 contains 15 residues. Looked up from germline, CDR1 is SEHNR and CDR2 is FQNEAQ (reference sequence). The CDR3: CASSSGHLVNTEAFF. The CDR3 DNA reads TGTGCCAGCAGCTCGGGACACTTGGTGAACACTGAAGCTTTCTTT.

The V gene is TRBV27, the J gene TRBJ2-2, with D hard to call. V was trimmed by 5 bases and J by 7 bases, leaving 14 bases between them. This CDR3 is built from 14 residues. Germline assignment: CDR1 MNHEY and CDR2 SMNVEV (reference sequence). CDR3: CASSLTLTNGELFF. As DNA, the CDR3 is TGTGCCAGCAGTCTGACACTTACCAACGGGGAGCTGTTTTTT.

The chain employs TRBV9 and TRBJ1-2; 7 nucleotides agree with TRBD1. The CDR3 totals 15 residues. Germline CDR1 is SGDLS and CDR2 is YYNGEE. The trim removed 0 bases at V and 12 bases at J, leaving 14 bases unmatched. This chain's CDR3 is CASSVVGAGQPLHTF. The CDR3 coding sequence is TGTGCCAGCAGCGTAGTAGGGGCGGGACAGCCCCTTCACACCTTC. The whole variable domain, filled in from reference TRBV9 and TRBJ1-2, reads DSGVTQTPKHLITATGQRVTLRCSPRSGDLSVYWYQQSLDQGLQFLIQYYNGEERAKGNILERFSAQQFPDLHSELNLSSLELGDSALYFCASSVVGAGQPLHTFGSGTRLTVV.

The chain links TRBV9 to TRBJ2-1, with 8 nucleotides matching TRBD1. Trimming took 4 bases from V and 5 from J; bases not matched to a gene: 5. Germline V gene data show CDR1 as SGDLS and CDR2 as YYNGEE. This CDR3 region has 14 residues. For the CDR3, the DNA is TGTGCCAGCAGCCCGGGACAGGCGAACAATGAGCAGTTCTTC. This gives the protein CASSPGQANNEQFF.

The chain combines TRBV6-1 with TRBJ1-1; TRBD1 matches at 8 bases. CDR1 and CDR2 (germline): MNHNS, SASEGT. The CDR3 runs to 12 residues. J was trimmed by 5 bases and V by 6 bases; bases with no gene match: 2. CDR3 sequence: CASSHRGTEAFF. CDR3 coding DNA: TGTGCCAGCAGCCACAGGGGGACTGAAGCTTTCTTT.

The rearrangement uses TRBV28 and TRBJ1-5, with 8 positions matching TRBD1. Trimming at V came to 2 bases and at J to 6 bases, leaving 3 bases not matched to a gene. Germline lookup yields CDR1 MDHEN and CDR2 SYDVKM. The CDR3 is 14 amino acids. CDR3 loop: CASSLRTGTQPQHF. CDR3 DNA: TGTGCCAGCAGTTTAAGGACAGGGACTCAGCCCCAGCATTTT.

This clone has a single count. The CDR3 DNA sequence: TGTGCCAGCAGCTTAGTGGCGACGACCGGGGAGCTGTTTTTT. It is translated as CASSLVATTGELFF. The V call is TRBV7-2, the J call TRBJ2-2; no clear D gene. Germline CDR1 is SGHTA and CDR2 is FQGNSA. The V gene lost 1 base and the J gene lost 5 bases, with 8 bases spanning the gap. The CDR3 is 14 amino acids.

The CDR3 nucleotides read TGTGCCTGCCAACCCCGGGACAGGGGGCCGTACACTGAAGCTTTCTTT. Protein sequence: CACQPRDRGPYTEAFF. The V and J genes are TRBV30 and TRBJ1-1, with TRBD1 identical over 12 bases. The CDR3 is 16 residues long. Germline V gives CDR1 GTSNPN, CDR2 SVGIG (reference sequence). Losses at the gene ends were 6 bases for V and 3 bases for J; bases not matched to a gene: 11.

This chain joins TRBV5-1 and TRBJ1-1, with TRBD1 matching 7 bases. The CDR3 is made up of 16 amino acids. In germline, CDR1 is SGHRS, CDR2 YFSETQ. The junction had 16 bases not matched to a gene; V was cut back by 6 bases and J by 5 bases. CDR3: CASKTEGAGYGTEAFF. The CDR3 coding sequence is TGCGCCAGCAAGACGGAGGGGGCCGGTTATGGGACTGAAGCTTTCTTT.

The rearrangement joins TRBV19 to TRBJ1-5, with 7 bases lining up with TRBD1. Trimming took 3 bases from V and 6 from J; bases not matched to a gene: 5. The CDR3 extends over 14 amino acids. In germline, CDR1 is LNHDA, CDR2 SQIVND (reference sequence). CDR3 in amino acids: CASSMGQKGQPQHF. CDR3 DNA sequence: TGTGCCAGTAGTATGGGACAGAAGGGTCAGCCCCAGCATTTT.

This chain links TRBV4-1 with TRBJ2-2; D remains ambiguous. Trimming took off 0 bases at V and 1 base at J, with 6 bases between the two ends. The CDR3 runs 15 residues. Germline V lookup: CDR1 MGHRA, CDR2 YSYEKL. The CDR3 bases are TGCGCCAGCAGCCAAGAGGGAAAGAACACCGGGGAGCTGTTTTTT. This codes for CASSQEGKNTGELFF.

The rearrangement links TRBV28 to TRBJ2-3, with 12 bases matching TRBD2. The CDR3 is 17 residues long. Germline CDR1 reads MDHEN; CDR2 reads SYDVKM. The V gene end was trimmed by 4 bases and the J gene end by 3 bases; junction bases not matched to a gene: 8. The CDR3 here is CASSSYTSGGPTDTQYF. DNA of the CDR3: TGTGCCAGCAGTTCCTATACTAGCGGGGGGCCGACAGATACGCAGTATTTT.

V usage is TRBV2 and J usage is TRBJ1-4; no firm D call. V gave up 10 bases and J gave up 0 bases, with 9 bases separating them. The germline CDR1 and CDR2 sequences are SNHLY and FYNNEI. CDR3 length equals 13 residues. In DNA form, the CDR3 reads TGTGCCACCGGTGGTGCAACTAATGAAAAACTGTTTTTT. Translating it yields CATGGATNEKLFF. Using reference TRBV2 and TRBJ1-4 for the parts outside the CDR3, the full variable domain is EPEVTQTPSHQVTQMGQEVILRCVPISNHLYFYWYRQILGQKVEFLVSFYNNEISEKSEIFDDQFSVERPDGSNFTLKIRSTKLEDSAMYFCATGGATNEKLFFGSGTQLSVL.

The V gene is TRBV30, the J gene TRBJ1-4; D remains ambiguous. The CDR3 consists of 11 residues. Germline assignment: CDR1 GTSNPN and CDR2 SVGIG (reference sequence). Trimming pared 2 bases from V and 7 bases from J, leaving 5 bases between. This CDR3 reads CAWSTVEKLFF. CDR3 nucleotide sequence: TGTGCCTGGAGTACGGTTGAAAAACTGTTTTTT.

In regard to this clone: This sample also contains other DNA sequences that code for the same CDR3. The V call is TRBV6-1, the J call TRBJ1-5; D is unresolved. Germline loops: CDR1 MNHNS, CDR2 SASEGT. CDR3 length: 12 amino acids. V dropped 5 bases and J dropped 1 base, with 3 bases sitting between them. The CDR3, as DNA: TGTGCCAGCAGTAACAGCAATCAGCCCCAGCATTTT. It specifies CASSNSNQPQHF.

The chain carries TRBV10-3 and TRBJ2-2; D gene ambiguous. Germline lookup yields CDR1 ENHRY and CDR2 SYGVKD. Deletions cut 7 bases from V and 6 bases from J, with 15 bases between. The CDR3 runs 14 residues. This chain's CDR3 is CAITLQLESGELFF. The DNA of the CDR3 is TGTGCCATCACCCTGCAATTGGAATCCGGGGAGCTGTTTTTT.

In this sample, this clone turned up once. This chain uses TRBV18 with TRBJ2-5, with 7 nucleotides matching TRBD1. CDR1 is KGHSH, CDR2 LQKENI, per germline. Trimming at V came to 3 bases and at J to 2 bases, leaving 6 bases not matched to a gene. This CDR3 region has 15 residues. The CDR3 reads CASSPLTGEQETQYF. CDR3 DNA sequence: TGTGCCAGCTCACCGTTAACAGGGGAACAAGAGACCCAGTACTTC.

The chain has TRBV4-3 and TRBJ1-4; no definite D call. The V gene's germline CDR1 is LGHNA and CDR2 YSLEER. The CDR3 is 16 residues long. V was cut by 0 bases and J by 3 bases, with 11 bases left in between. The CDR3 loop reads CASSQDQRRANEKLFF. In nucleotides, the CDR3 is TGCGCCAGCAGCCAAGATCAGCGGAGGGCTAATGAAAAACTGTTTTTT.

This sequence joins TRBV18 and TRBJ1-1; D may be TRBD1 (5 bases). The CDR3 is 15 amino acids. The germline CDR1 and CDR2 sequences are KGHSH and LQKENI. The V end was cut by 4 bases, the J end by 1 base, with 13 bases between. The CDR3, as DNA: TGTGCCAGCTCACGAATGGAGGGGACGAACACTGAAGCTTTCTTT. It is translated as CASSRMEGTNTEAFF.

The CDR3, as DNA: TGTGCCTCCTCCGGGGGATCCTACGAGCAGTACTTC. Translation gives CASSGGSYEQYF. The V and J genes are TRBV30 and TRBJ2-7; TRBD2 is a possible D gene (6 bases). The CDR3 has 12 amino acids. Trimming left V 7 bases short and J 1 base short, with 11 bases between. Germline V gene lookup returns CDR1 GTSNPN and CDR2 SVGIG (reference sequence).

The genes are TRBV5-1 and TRBJ2-4, with 9 bases identical to TRBD1. V shed 2 bases, J shed 4 bases, and the junction held 7 bases outside the gene matches. The germline CDR1 and CDR2 sequences are SGHRS and YFSETQ. This CDR3 is 16 amino acids long. The CDR3 here is CASSLETGGTKNIQYF. In DNA, the CDR3 is TGCGCCAGCAGCTTAGAAACAGGGGGCACAAAAAACATTCAGTACTTC.

A word on this clone: This CDR3 is also generated by other DNA sequences in the sample. The chain recombines TRBV30 with TRBJ1-5; the D gene is possibly TRBD1 (6 bases). The CDR3 consists of 14 residues. Per the germline V gene, CDR1 is GTSNPN and CDR2 is SVGIG (reference sequence). The V end lost 1 base, the J end lost 4 bases, and 11 bases lay between the germline ends. The chain's CDR3 is CAWSAGQGNQPQHF. In DNA form, the CDR3 reads TGTGCCTGGAGTGCGGGACAAGGTAATCAGCCCCAGCATTTT.